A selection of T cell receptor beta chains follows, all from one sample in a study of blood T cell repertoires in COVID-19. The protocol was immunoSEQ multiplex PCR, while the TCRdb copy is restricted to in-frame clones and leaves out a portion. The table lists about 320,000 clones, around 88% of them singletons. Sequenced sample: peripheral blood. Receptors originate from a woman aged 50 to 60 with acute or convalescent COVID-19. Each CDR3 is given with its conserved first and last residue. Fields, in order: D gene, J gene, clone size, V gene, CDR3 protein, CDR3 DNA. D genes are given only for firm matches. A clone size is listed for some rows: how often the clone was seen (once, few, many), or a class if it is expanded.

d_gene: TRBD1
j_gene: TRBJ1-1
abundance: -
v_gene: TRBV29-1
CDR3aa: CSVAGGLYMNTEAFF
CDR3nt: TGCAGCGTTGCAGGGGGGCTATATATGAACACTGAAGCTTTCTTT

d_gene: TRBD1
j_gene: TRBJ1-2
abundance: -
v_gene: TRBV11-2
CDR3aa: CASSSLTQGARNYGYTF
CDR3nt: TGTGCCAGCAGCTCCCTCACCCAGGGGGCGCGGAACTATGGCTACACCTTC

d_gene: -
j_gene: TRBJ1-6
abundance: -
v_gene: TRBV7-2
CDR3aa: CASSSGVWNSPLHF
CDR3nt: TGTGCCAGCAGCTCAGGGGTTTGGAATTCACCCCTCCACTTT

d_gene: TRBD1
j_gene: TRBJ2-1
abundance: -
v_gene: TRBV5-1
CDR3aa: CASSLSPGQGNEQFF
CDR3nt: TGCGCCAGCAGCCTCTCTCCGGGACAGGGAAATGAGCAGTTCTTC

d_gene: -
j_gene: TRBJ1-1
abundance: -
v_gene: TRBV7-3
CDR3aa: CASRHDRNTEAFF
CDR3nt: TGTGCCAGCAGACATGACAGGAACACTGAAGCTTTCTTT

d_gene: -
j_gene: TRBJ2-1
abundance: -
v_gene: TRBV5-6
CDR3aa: CASSSGILNEQFF
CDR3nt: TGTGCCAGCAGCTCCGGGATTCTCAATGAGCAGTTCTTC

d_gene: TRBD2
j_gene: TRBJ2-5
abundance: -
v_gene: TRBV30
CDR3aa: CAWSVGGRWETQYF
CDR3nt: TGTGCCTGGAGTGTTGGCGGGAGGTGGGAGACCCAGTACTTC

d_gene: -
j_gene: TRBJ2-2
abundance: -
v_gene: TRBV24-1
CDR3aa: CATSPGQNTGELFF
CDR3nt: TGTGCCACCAGCCCGGGACAGAACACCGGGGAGCTGTTTTTT

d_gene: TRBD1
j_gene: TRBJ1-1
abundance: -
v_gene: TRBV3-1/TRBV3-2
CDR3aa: CASSQGQGTEAFF
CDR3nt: TGTGCCAGCAGCCAGGGACAGGGCACTGAAGCTTTCTTT

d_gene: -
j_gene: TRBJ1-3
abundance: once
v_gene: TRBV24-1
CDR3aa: CATASSGNTIYF
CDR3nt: TGTGCCACCGCGAGCTCTGGAAACACCATATATTTT

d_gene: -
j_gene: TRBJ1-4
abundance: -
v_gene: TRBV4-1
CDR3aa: CASSLVYNEKLFF
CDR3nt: TGCGCCAGCAGCCTCGTGTATAATGAAAAACTGTTTTTT

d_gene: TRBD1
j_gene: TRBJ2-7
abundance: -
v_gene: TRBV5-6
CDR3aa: CASSTDNRDSDYEQYF
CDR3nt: TGTGCCAGCAGCACAGACAACCGGGACAGCGACTACGAGCAGTACTTC

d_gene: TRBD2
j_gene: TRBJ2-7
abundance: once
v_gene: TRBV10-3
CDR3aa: CAISASGTSYEQYF
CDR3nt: TGTGCCATCAGTGCTAGCGGGACATCCTACGAGCAGTACTTC

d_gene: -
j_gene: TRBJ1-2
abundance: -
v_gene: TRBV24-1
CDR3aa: CATSDLRYNYGYTF
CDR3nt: TGTGCCACCAGTGATCTTCGGTACAACTATGGCTACACCTTC

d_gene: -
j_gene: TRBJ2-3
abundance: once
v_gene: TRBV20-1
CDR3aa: CSASLGTSTDTQYF
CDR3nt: TGCAGTGCTAGTCTGGGCACTAGCACAGATACGCAGTATTTT

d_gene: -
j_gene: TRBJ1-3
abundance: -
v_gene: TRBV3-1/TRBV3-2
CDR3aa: CASSRWDLTSGNTIYF
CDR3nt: TGTGCCAGCAGCCGTTGGGACTTGACCTCTGGAAACACCATATATTTT

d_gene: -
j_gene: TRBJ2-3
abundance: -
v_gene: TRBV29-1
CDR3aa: CSVVHREYTDTQYF
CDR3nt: TGCAGCGTTGTACACAGGGAATACACAGATACGCAGTATTTT

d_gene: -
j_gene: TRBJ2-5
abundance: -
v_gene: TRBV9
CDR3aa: CASSALAIGAPETQYF
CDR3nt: TGTGCCAGCAGCGCACTCGCTATAGGGGCGCCAGAGACCCAGTACTTC

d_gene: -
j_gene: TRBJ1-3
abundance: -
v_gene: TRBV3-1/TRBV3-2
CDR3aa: CASSQDRQAGTIYF
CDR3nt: TGTGCCAGCAGCCAAGATCGACAGGCCGGGACCATATATTTT

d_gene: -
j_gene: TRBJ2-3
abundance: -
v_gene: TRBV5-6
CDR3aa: CASSFSTGYYTDTQYF
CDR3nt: TGTGCCAGCAGCTTTTCGACAGGATACTACACAGATACGCAGTATTTT

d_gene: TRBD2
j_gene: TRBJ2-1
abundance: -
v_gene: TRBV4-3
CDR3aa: CASSPLRASGGYNEQFF
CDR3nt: TGCGCCAGCAGCCCCCTAAGGGCTAGCGGGGGATACAATGAGCAGTTCTTC

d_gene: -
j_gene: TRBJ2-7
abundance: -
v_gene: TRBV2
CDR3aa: CASSERTPYEQYF
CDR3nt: TGTGCCAGCAGTGAACGGACACCCTACGAGCAGTACTTC

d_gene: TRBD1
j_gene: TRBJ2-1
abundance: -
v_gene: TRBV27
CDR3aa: CASSSIRDRDNEQFF
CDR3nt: TGTGCCAGCAGTTCTATTCGGGACAGGGACAATGAGCAGTTCTTC

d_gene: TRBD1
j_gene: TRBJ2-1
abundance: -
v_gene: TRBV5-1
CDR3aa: CASSLPGGYNEQFF
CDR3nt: TGCGCCAGCAGCTTGCCAGGGGGCTACAATGAGCAGTTCTTC

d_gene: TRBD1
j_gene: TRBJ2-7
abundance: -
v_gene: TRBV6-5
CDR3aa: CASRNRGTYEQYF
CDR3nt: TGTGCCAGCAGAAACAGGGGGACCTACGAGCAGTACTTC

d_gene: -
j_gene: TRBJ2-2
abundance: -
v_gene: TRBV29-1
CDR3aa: CSVEGAGASGELFF
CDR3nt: TGCAGCGTTGAAGGTGCGGGGGCGTCCGGGGAGCTGTTTTTT

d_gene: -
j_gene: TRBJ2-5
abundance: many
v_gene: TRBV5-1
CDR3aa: CASSLVPVEETQYF
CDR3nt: TGCGCCAGCAGCTTGGTCCCGGTAGAAGAGACCCAGTACTTC

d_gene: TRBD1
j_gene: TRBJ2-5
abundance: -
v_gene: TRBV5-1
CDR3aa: CASSSRAGGETQYF
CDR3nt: TGCGCCAGCAGCAGCCGGGCAGGGGGAGAGACCCAGTACTTC

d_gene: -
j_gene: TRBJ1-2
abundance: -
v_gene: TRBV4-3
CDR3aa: CASSQDVGTTYGYTF
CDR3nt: TGCGCCAGCAGCCAAGACGTGGGGACAACCTATGGCTACACCTTC

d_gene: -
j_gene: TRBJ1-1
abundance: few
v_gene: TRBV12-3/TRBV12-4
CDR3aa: CATWGGNTEAFF
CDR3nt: TGTGCCACCTGGGGGGGGAACACTGAAGCTTTCTTT

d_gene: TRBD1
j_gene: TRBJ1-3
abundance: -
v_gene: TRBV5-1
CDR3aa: CASSLGGTGYSGNTIYF
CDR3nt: TGCGCCAGCAGCTTGGGGGGGACAGGTTACTCTGGAAACACCATATATTTT

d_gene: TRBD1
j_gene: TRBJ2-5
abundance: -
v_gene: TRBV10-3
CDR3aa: CAVGQGEGETQYF
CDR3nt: TGTGCCGTGGGACAGGGTGAGGGGGAGACCCAGTACTTC

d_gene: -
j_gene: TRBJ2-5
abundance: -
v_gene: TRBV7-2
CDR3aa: CASSYFRDQETQYF
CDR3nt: TGTGCCAGCAGCTACTTCAGGGACCAAGAGACCCAGTACTTC

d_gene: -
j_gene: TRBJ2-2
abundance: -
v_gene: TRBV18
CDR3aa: CASSVDPGMDGELFF
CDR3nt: TGTGCCAGCTCGGTGGACCCGGGGATGGACGGGGAGCTGTTTTTT

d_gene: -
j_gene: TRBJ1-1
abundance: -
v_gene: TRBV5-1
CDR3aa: CASSLFGNTEAFF
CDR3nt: TGCGCCAGCAGCTTATTCGGGAACACTGAAGCTTTCTTT

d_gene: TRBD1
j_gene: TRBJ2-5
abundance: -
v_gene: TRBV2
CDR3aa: CASSDDRGVRETQYF
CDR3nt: TGTGCCAGCAGTGACGACAGGGGAGTGAGGGAGACCCAGTACTTC

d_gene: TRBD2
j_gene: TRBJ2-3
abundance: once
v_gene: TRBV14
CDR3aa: CASSGRGRTDTQYF
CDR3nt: TGTGCCAGCTCAGGGAGGGGACGCACAGATACGCAGTATTTT

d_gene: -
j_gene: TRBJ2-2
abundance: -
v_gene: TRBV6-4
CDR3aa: CASRISSFTGELFF
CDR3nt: TGTGCCAGCAGAATATCTAGCTTTACCGGGGAGCTGTTTTTT

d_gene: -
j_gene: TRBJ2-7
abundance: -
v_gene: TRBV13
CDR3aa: CASSPPGGARYEQYF
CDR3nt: TGTGCCAGCAGCCCCCCCGGGGGAGCCCGATACGAGCAGTACTTC

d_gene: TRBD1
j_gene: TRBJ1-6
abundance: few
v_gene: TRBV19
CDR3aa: CASTTGQGISRLHF
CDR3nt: TGTGCCAGTACCACAGGACAGGGCATTTCACGCCTCCACTTT

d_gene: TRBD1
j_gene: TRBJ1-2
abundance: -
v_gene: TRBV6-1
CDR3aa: CASSEASGTGYGYTF
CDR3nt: TGTGCCAGCAGTGAAGCGTCCGGGACAGGCTATGGCTACACCTTC

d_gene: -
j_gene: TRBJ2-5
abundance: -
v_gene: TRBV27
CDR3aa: CASRRLDQETQYF
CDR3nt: TGTGCCAGCAGGCGGCTGGACCAAGAGACCCAGTACTTC

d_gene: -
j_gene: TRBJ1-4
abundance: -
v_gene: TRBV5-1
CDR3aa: CASSGQTPHFEKLFF
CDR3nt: TGCGCCAGCAGCGGACAGACCCCTCACTTCGAAAAACTGTTTTTT

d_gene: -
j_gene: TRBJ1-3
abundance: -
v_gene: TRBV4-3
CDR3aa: CASSQDFGSQGRNTIYF
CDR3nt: TGCGCCAGCAGCCAAGATTTCGGGAGTCAGGGTAGAAACACCATATATTTT

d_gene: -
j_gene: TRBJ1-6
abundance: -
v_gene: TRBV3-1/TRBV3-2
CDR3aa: CASSQDLGTGDSSSPLHF
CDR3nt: TGTGCCAGCAGCCAAGATCTGGGGACGGGAGACAGTTCTTCACCCCTCCACTTT

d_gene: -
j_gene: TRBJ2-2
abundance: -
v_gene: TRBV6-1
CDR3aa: CASSAPGGNQAGELFF
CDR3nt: TGTGCCAGCAGTGCCCCCGGAGGCAATCAGGCCGGGGAGCTGTTTTTT

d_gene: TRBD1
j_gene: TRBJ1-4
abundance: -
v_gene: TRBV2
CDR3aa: CASNSGTGNGKLFF
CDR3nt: TGTGCCAGCAATTCCGGGACAGGGAATGGAAAACTGTTTTTT

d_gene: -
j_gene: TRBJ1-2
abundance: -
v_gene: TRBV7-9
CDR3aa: CASSPGEKNYGYTF
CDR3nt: TGTGCCAGCAGCCCGGGGGAGAAGAACTATGGCTACACCTTC

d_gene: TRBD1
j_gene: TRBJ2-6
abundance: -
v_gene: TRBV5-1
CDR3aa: CASSFSSGTASSGANVLTF
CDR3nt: TGCGCCAGCAGCTTTAGTTCCGGGACAGCCAGCTCTGGGGCCAACGTCCTGACTTTC

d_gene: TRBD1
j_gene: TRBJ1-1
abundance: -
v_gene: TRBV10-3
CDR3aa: CAISEFSLGTGGTEAFF
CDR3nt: TGTGCCATCAGTGAGTTTAGCTTGGGGACAGGGGGCACTGAAGCTTTCTTT

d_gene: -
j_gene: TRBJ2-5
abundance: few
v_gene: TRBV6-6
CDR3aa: CASSFDSAETQYF
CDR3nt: TGTGCCAGCAGCTTTGACTCTGCGGAGACCCAGTACTTC

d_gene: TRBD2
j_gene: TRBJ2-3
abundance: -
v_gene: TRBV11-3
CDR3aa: CASSPGTSGRGVQDTQYF
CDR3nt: TGTGCCAGCAGCCCCGGGACTAGCGGGAGAGGGGTCCAAGATACGCAGTATTTT

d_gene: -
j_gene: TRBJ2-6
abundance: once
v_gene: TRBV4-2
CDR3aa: CASSQEWRHSGANVLTF
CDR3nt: TGTGCCAGCAGCCAAGAATGGAGGCACTCTGGGGCCAACGTCCTGACTTTC